This TCR beta chain is drawn from a study of cytomegalovirus exposure and HLA in healthy donors. Primers included in the PCR were 60 Vbeta and 13 Jbeta primers. Sequencing was performed with immunoSEQ multiplex PCR; in TCRdb, only in-frame clones are kept and a portion is missing. The sample consists of 90,000 to 120,000 clones, 76% of them appearing once. Trimming took 4 bases from V and 14 from J, leaving 9 bases between them. This CDR3 has 11 residues. CDR1 and CDR2 (germline): LNHDA, SQIVND (reference sequence). The sample consisted of PBMCs. This sequence was found in a man in his late teens or twenties in good health and CMV-seronegative. The chain joins TRBV19 to TRBJ1-6; no reliable D call. CDR3 loop: CASSTGTALHF. The CDR3 region has the DNA TGTGCCAGTAGTACGGGTACGGCCCTCCACTTT.